A single sample gave rise to the 2 T cell receptor beta chains below, sequenced in a study of cytomegalovirus exposure and HLA in healthy donors. PCR primers comprised 60 Vbeta and 13 Jbeta primers. Here immunoSEQ multiplex PCR was the method, and the copy in TCRdb shows in-frame clones only, minus some. The table shows more than 150,000 clones, with around 85% occurring only once. The sample comprised PBMCs. The origin of the receptors is a man aged 45-65 years in good health and CMV-seropositive.

V is TRBV19 and J is TRBJ2-4; 10 bases line up with TRBD2. Germline CDR1 LNHDA, CDR2 SQIVND (reference sequence). V gave up 5 bases and J gave up 2 bases; unmatched junction bases: 6. The CDR3 consists of 16 residues. This CDR3 reads CASSPQRGGSKNIQYF. CDR3 coding DNA: TGTGCCAGTAGTCCCCAGCGGGGGGGTTCCAAAAACATTCAGTACTTC.

The genes are TRBV18 and TRBJ1-4; TRBD1 is a possible D gene (5 bases). Trimming pared 0 bases from V and 10 bases from J, leaving 15 bases between. In germline, CDR1 is KGHSH, CDR2 LQKENI. The CDR3 covers 15 residues. CDR3 in DNA: TGTGCCAGCTCACCACCGGCCAGGGTCAGCCCAAAACTGTTTTTT. Amino acid sequence: CASSPPARVSPKLFF.